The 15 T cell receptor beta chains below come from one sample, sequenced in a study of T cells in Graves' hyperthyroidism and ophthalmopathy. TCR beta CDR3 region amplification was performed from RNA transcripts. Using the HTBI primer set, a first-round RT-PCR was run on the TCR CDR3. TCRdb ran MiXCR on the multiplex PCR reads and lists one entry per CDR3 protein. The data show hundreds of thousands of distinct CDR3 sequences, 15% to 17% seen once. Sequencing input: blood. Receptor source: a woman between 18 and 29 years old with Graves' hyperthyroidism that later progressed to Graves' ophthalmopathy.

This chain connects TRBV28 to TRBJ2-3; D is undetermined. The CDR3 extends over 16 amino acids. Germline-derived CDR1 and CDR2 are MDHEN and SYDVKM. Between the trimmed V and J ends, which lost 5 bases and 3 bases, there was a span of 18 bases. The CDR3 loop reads CASSTQGREETDTQYF. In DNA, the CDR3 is TGTGCCAGCAGTACCCAAGGGCGCGAAGAAACAGATACGCAGTATTTT.

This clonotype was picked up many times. The CDR3 region has the DNA TGTGCCATCAGTGAGGGGTTACAAGAGACCCAGTACTTC. Its translation: CAISEGLQETQYF. V gene TRBV10-3 combines with J gene TRBJ2-5; D is ambiguous. The V end was cut by 2 bases, the J end by 2 bases, with 6 bases between. Looked up from germline, CDR1 is ENHRY and CDR2 is SYGVKD. The CDR3 is made up of 13 amino acids.

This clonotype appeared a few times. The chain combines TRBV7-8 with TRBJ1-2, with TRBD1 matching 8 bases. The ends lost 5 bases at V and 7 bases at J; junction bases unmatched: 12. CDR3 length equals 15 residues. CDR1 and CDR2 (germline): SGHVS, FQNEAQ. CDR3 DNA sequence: TGTGCCAGCAGCATACCGACAGGGGAAGTAGGTGGCTACACCTTC. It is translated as CASSIPTGEVGGYTF.

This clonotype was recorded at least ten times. In nucleotides, the CDR3 is TGCAGTGCTAGAGATCGATCGGGAGCCTACTACGAGCAGTACTTC. Translated: CSARDRSGAYYEQYF. The gene calls are TRBV20-1 and TRBJ2-7, with D possibly matching TRBD2 (6 bases). Germline CDR1 DFQATT, CDR2 SNEGSKA (reference sequence). Trimming cost V 0 bases and J 3 bases, with 15 bases left between them. CDR3 length: 15 residues.

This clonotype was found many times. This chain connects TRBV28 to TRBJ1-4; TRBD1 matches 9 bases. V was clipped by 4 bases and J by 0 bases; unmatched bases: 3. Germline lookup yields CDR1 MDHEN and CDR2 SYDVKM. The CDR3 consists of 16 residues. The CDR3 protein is CASSWTGDPTNEKLFF. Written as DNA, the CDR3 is TGTGCCAGCAGTTGGACAGGGGATCCAACTAATGAAAAACTGTTTTTT.

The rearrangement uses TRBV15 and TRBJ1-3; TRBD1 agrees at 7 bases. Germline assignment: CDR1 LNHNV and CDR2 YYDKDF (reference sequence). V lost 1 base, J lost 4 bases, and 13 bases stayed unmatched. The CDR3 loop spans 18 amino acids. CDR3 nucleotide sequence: TGTGCCACCAGCAGAGTGTATAATGCCGGGACAGAAGGAAACACCATATATTTT. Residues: CATSRVYNAGTEGNTIYF.

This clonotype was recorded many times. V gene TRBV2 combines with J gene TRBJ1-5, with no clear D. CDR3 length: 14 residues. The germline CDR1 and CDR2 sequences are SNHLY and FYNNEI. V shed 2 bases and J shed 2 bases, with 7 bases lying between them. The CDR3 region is CASSEFVGNQPQHF. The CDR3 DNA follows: TGTGCCAGCAGTGAATTTGTTGGCAATCAGCCCCAGCATTTT.

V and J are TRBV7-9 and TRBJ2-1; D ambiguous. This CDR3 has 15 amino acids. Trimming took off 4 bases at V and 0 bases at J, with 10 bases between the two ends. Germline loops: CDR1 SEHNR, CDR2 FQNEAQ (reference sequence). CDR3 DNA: TGTGCCAGCAGCTCCGAGGCGGTCTCCTACAATGAGCAGTTCTTC. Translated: CASSSEAVSYNEQFF.

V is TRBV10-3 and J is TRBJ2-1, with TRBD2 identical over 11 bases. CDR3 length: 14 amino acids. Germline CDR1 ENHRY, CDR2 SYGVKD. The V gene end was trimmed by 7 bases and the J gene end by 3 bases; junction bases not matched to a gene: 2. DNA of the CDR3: TGTGCCATCAAGGGACTAGCGGACTACAATGAGCAGTTCTTC. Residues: CAIKGLADYNEQFF.

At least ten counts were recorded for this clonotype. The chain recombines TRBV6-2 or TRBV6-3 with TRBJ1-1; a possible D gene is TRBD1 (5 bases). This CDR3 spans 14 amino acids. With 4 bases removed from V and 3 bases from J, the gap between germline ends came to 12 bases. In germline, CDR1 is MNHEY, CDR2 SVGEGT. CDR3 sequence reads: CASSFQGGYTEAFF. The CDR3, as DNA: TGTGCCAGCAGTTTTCAGGGAGGATACACTGAAGCTTTCTTT.

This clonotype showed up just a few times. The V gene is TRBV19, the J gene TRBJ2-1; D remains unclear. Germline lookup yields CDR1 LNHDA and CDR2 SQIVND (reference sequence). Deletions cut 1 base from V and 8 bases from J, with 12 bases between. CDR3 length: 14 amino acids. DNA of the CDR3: TGTGCCAGTAGTATAGTTTACCGGGTAGATGAGCAGTTCTTC. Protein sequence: CASSIVYRVDEQFF.

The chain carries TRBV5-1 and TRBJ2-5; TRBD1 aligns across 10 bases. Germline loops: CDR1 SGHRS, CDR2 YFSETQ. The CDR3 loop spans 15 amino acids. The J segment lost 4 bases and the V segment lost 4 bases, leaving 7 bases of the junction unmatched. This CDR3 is CASSVGQGRAETQYF. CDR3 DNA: TGCGCCAGCAGCGTGGGACAGGGGAGGGCAGAGACCCAGTACTTC.

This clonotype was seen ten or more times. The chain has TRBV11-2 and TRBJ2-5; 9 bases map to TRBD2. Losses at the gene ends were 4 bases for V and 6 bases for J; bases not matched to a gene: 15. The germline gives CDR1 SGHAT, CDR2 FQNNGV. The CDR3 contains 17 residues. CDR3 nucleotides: TGTGCCAGCAGCTCAGAGGGTGGTAGCGGGAGTCGTAAGACCCAGTACTTC. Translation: CASSSEGGSGSRKTQYF.

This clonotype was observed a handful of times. The CDR3 coding sequence is TGTGCCAGCAGTTCCCAGTCGCCCCGTACCTACGAGCAGTACTTC. Translated, it gives CASSSQSPRTYEQYF. V and J are TRBV28 and TRBJ2-7, with D unclear. V was clipped by 4 bases and J by 2 bases, with 15 bases between them. There are 15 residues in the CDR3. Per the germline V gene, CDR1 is MDHEN and CDR2 is SYDVKM.

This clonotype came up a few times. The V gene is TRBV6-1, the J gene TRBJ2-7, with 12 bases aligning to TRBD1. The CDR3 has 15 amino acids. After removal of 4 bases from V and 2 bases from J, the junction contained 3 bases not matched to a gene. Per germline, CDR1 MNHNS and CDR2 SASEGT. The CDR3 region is CASSAGQGAAYEQYF. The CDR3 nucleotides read TGTGCCAGCAGTGCGGGACAGGGGGCTGCCTACGAGCAGTACTTC.